The TCR beta chain under discussion was sequenced for a study of T-cell reconstitution after alpha-beta-depleted transplantation in children. Looked up from germline, CDR1 is SGHRS and CDR2 is YFSETQ. Trimming took off 1 base at V and 0 bases at J, with 8 bases between the two ends. The CDR3 spans 16 residues. The study, taken as a whole, reports: Fresh T-cell production supplied most of the T-cell counts and diversity seen one year after transplant. Several hundred expanded graft clones reportedly gave rise to the alpha-beta T cells present about two months after transplant.

This clonotype showed up just a few times. Its antigen is as yet unknown. The authors prepared the TCRbeta library with unique molecular identifiers. TCRdb re-derived calls from the PCR reads in MiXCR, one entry per CDR3 protein. The sample contains around 420,000 distinct CDR3 sequences, about 17% of which appear only once. This chain connects TRBV5-1 to TRBJ2-6; no firm D call. The clonotype was recovered from a boy younger than two who had a stem cell transplant for Wiskott-Aldrich syndrome, so the T cells may come from the graft donor. The source material was PBMCs, mostly from graft donor cells, sampled 360 days after TCRalphabeta/CD19-depleted stem cell transplant. The CDR3 protein is CASSLRQSSGANVLTF. CDR3 nucleotides: TGCGCCAGCAGCTTGAGGCAGTCCTCTGGGGCCAACGTCCTGACTTTC.